Listed here are 14 T cell receptor beta chains from one sample, sequenced in a study of blood T cell repertoires in COVID-19. The repertoire was sequenced with immunoSEQ multiplex PCR; TCRdb's copy has only in-frame clones and lacks some. The sample holds approximately 46,000 clones, 86% seen once. The sequencing sample was made of peripheral blood. These receptors all stem from a man aged 55 to 70 with active or convalescent COVID-19.

This chain connects TRBV11-2 to TRBJ1-1; 11 bases map to TRBD1. CDR1 SGHAT and CDR2 FQNNGV come from the germline V gene. With V trimmed by 2 bases and J by 1 base, 6 bases remained unmatched. CDR3 length: 17 residues. For the CDR3, the DNA is TGTGCCAGCAGCTTAACCGCGGACAGGGGGCCGAACACTGAAGCTTTCTTT. This encodes CASSLTADRGPNTEAFF. The full variable domain, in which reference TRBV11-2 and TRBJ1-1 provide the parts outside the CDR3, is EAGVAQSPRYKIIEKRQSVAFWCNPISGHATLYWYQQILGQGPKLLIQFQNNGVVDDSQLPKDRFSAERLKGVDSTLKIQPAKLEDSAVYLCASSLTADRGPNTEAFFGQGTRLTVV.

CDR3 amino acids: CASSLMERRGGYNSPLHF. For the CDR3, the DNA is TGTGCCAGCAGTTTAATGGAGAGGAGGGGAGGCTATAATTCACCCCTCCACTTT. The J gene is TRBJ1-6, the V gene TRBV28, with D possibly matching TRBD1 (5 bases). The CDR3 loop spans 18 amino acids. CDR1 and CDR2 from the germline V gene are MDHEN and SYDVKM. The V end was cut by 2 bases, the J end by 3 bases, with 17 bases between. Together with reference TRBV28 and TRBJ1-6, the CDR3 gives the full variable domain: DVKVTQSSRYLVKRTGEKVFLECVQDMDHENMFWYRQDPGLGLRLIYFSYDVKMKEKGDIPEGYSVSREKKERFSLILESASTNQTSMYLCASSLMERRGGYNSPLHFGNGTRLTVT.

In its sample, this clone was seen a few times. This chain joins TRBV7-3 and TRBJ1-1; D gene uncertain. Trimming took off 5 bases at V and 1 base at J, with 8 bases between the two ends. Germline V gene data show CDR1 as SGHTA and CDR2 as FQGTGA. This CDR3 is built from 13 residues. The CDR3 DNA sequence: TGTGCCAGCAGCGCACAGAGGAACACTGAAGCTTTCTTT. Translated, it gives CASSAQRNTEAFF. The full variable domain, completed using reference TRBV7-3 and TRBJ1-1, is GAGVSQTPSNKVTEKGKYVELRCDPISGHTALYWYRQSLGQGPEFLIYFQGTGAADDSGLPNDRFFAVRPEGSVSTLKIQRTERGDSAVYLCASSAQRNTEAFFGQGTRLTVV.

The chain links TRBV7-2 to TRBJ1-6; D call uncertain. The germline V gene has CDR1 SGHTA and CDR2 FQGNSA. V lost 4 bases to trimming and J lost 5 bases, with 15 bases between them. CDR3 length: 16 residues. The CDR3 nucleotides read TGTGCCAGCAGCTCCTCAGTTCGACAAGATAATTCACCCCTCCACTTT. It encodes CASSSSVRQDNSPLHF.

The gene calls are TRBV19 and TRBJ2-2; 8 bases fit TRBD1. Germline-derived CDR1 and CDR2 are LNHDA and SQIVND (reference sequence). V shed 5 bases and J 7 bases; nucleotides not matched to a gene: 6. The CDR3 spans 14 residues. The CDR3 DNA reads TGTGCCAGTAGTTCACAGGGGGTAGTCGGGGAGCTGTTTTTT. Protein sequence: CASSSQGVVGELFF.

The rearrangement uses TRBV30 and TRBJ1-2, with TRBD1 matching over 9 bases. This CDR3 spans 12 amino acids. Per the germline V gene, CDR1 is GTSNPN and CDR2 is SVGIG (reference sequence). The ends lost 6 bases at V and 8 bases at J; junction bases unmatched: 7. The DNA for the CDR3 is TGTGCCTGTTTACAGGGGGCGAAAGGCTACACCTTC. It is translated as CACLQGAKGYTF.

This rearrangement joins TRBV6-5 to TRBJ1-2; D is perhaps TRBD1 (6 bases). The V gene lost 7 bases and the J gene lost 5 bases, with 14 bases spanning the gap. Germline CDR1 is MNHEY and CDR2 is SVGAGI. The CDR3 length is 13 residues. The chain's CDR3 is CASKDSAGYGYTF. In nucleotides, the CDR3 is TGTGCCAGCAAGGACAGCGCTGGGTATGGCTACACCTTC.

This chain uses TRBV5-6 with TRBJ2-3, with 9 bases aligning to TRBD2. The J segment lost 0 bases and the V segment lost 1 base, leaving 6 bases of the junction unmatched. The CDR3 runs to 17 residues. CDR1 SGHDT and CDR2 YYEEEE come from the germline V gene. CDR3 sequence: CASSLLSGGTSTDTQYF. CDR3 DNA: TGTGCCAGCAGCTTGTTGAGCGGGGGGACTAGCACAGATACGCAGTATTTT.

This clone is a singleton in its sample. The V and J genes are TRBV7-2 and TRBJ1-1, with D possibly matching TRBD1 (5 bases). The germline gives CDR1 SGHTA, CDR2 FQGNSA. Deletions cut 2 bases from V and 0 bases from J, with 10 bases between. CDR3 length: 15 residues. The CDR3 DNA reads TGTGCCAGCAGCTTACAGGGTTATATGAACACTGAAGCTTTCTTT. This sequence encodes CASSLQGYMNTEAFF.

The rearrangement uses TRBV19 and TRBJ2-5; 11 bases are shared with TRBD1. V was clipped by 5 bases and J by 5 bases; unmatched bases: 10. Germline V lookup: CDR1 LNHDA, CDR2 SQIVND (reference sequence). The CDR3 is 16 residues long. CDR3 DNA sequence: TGTGCCAGTAGTGCCCGGGACAGGGGGTCGGTCGAGACCCAGTACTTC. Translated: CASSARDRGSVETQYF.

The CDR3 DNA follows: TGTGCCAGCAGCCAAGAGGGGGGTGTCAGGGAGACCCAGTACTTC. It is translated as CASSQEGGVRETQYF. This chain links TRBV3-1 (or the pseudogene TRBV3-2) with TRBJ2-5; tentative D call: TRBD2 (6 bases). Germline CDR1 and CDR2: LGHDT and YNNKEL (reference sequence). The V end was cut by 0 bases, the J end by 5 bases, with 13 bases between. CDR3 size: 15 residues.

This chain connects TRBV29-1 to TRBJ2-7; D perhaps matches TRBD2 (8 bases). CDR1 SQVTM and CDR2 ANQGSEA come from the germline V gene. The CDR3 has 14 residues. V lost 3 bases and J 2 bases, leaving 14 bases between the germline ends. Here the CDR3 reads CSVDSGTETYEQYF. CDR3 DNA: TGCAGCGTTGATAGCGGGACAGAAACCTACGAGCAGTACTTC.

V and J are TRBV28 and TRBJ2-5, with D tentatively TRBD1 (6 bases). Germline-derived CDR1 and CDR2 are MDHEN and SYDVKM. The CDR3 extends over 16 amino acids. With 4 bases removed from V and 2 bases from J, the gap between germline ends came to 17 bases. CDR3 sequence (DNA): TGTGCCAGCAGTTCCGTAACCCCCGGGACACAAGAGACCCAGTACTTC. This translates into CASSSVTPGTQETQYF.

The chain employs TRBV19 and TRBJ2-2; D remains ambiguous. CDR3 length: 15 amino acids. V was cut by 3 bases and J by 1 base, with 9 bases left in between. CDR1 LNHDA and CDR2 SQIVND come from the germline V gene (reference sequence). The CDR3 nucleotides read TGTGCCAGTAGTATCGGAGAACTGAACACCGGGGAGCTGTTTTTT. As protein: CASSIGELNTGELFF.